This T cell receptor beta chain originates from a study of Graves' ophthalmopathy and Graves' hyperthyroidism. Remarks on this clonotype: Germline and junction disagree at one end, which may indicate a read error.

TCR beta CDR3 amplification used RNA transcripts. The library came from an HTBI-primed first-round RT-PCR and a second-round multiplex PCR. TCRdb recomputed calls from the multiplex PCR reads with MiXCR, one row per CDR3 protein. The sample lists under 350,000 distinct CDR3 sequences, 15% to 20% occurring once. The CDR3 is 12 amino acids. Per germline, CDR1 LNHDA and CDR2 SQIVND (reference sequence). The origin of this receptor is an adult man with Graves' ophthalmopathy. This rearrangement joins TRBV19 to TRBJ2-7; 7 bases agree with TRBD1. Sequenced material: peripheral blood. As DNA, the CDR3 is TGTGTCAGTGGGGGACAGACCTACGAGCAGTACTTC. Translating it yields CVSGGQTYEQYF. The full variable domain, completed using reference TRBV19 and TRBJ2-7, is DGGITQSPKYLFRKEGQNVTLSCEQNLNHDAMYWYRQDPGQGLRLIYYSQIVNDFQKGDIAEGYSVSREKKESFPLTVTSAQKNPTAFYLCVSGGQTYEQYFGPGTRLTVT.